This TCR beta chain was captured by sequencing in a study of T-cell reconstitution after alpha-beta-depleted transplantation in children. This clonotype was counted a few times. Unique molecular identifiers tagged the TCRbeta library. Each CDR3 protein is one row after TCRdb ran MiXCR on the PCR reads. The data hold some 640,000 distinct CDR3 sequences, with 15% to 20% observed a single time. There are 16 residues in the CDR3. CDR1 is MDHEN and CDR2 is SYDVKM in the germline V gene. The J segment lost 3 bases and the V segment lost 6 bases, leaving 8 bases of the junction unmatched. The sequence was obtained from a human donor who donated a stem cell graft to a child with acute myeloid leukemia. Sequenced material: PBMCs from the stem cell graft donor, taken from the stem cell graft. The chain carries TRBV28 and TRBJ2-5, with 12 bases identical to TRBD2. The CDR3 DNA is TGTGCCAGCAGACCTCTAGCGGGGGGGCGAGAAGAGACCCAGTACTTC. Its translation is CASRPLAGGREETQYF.